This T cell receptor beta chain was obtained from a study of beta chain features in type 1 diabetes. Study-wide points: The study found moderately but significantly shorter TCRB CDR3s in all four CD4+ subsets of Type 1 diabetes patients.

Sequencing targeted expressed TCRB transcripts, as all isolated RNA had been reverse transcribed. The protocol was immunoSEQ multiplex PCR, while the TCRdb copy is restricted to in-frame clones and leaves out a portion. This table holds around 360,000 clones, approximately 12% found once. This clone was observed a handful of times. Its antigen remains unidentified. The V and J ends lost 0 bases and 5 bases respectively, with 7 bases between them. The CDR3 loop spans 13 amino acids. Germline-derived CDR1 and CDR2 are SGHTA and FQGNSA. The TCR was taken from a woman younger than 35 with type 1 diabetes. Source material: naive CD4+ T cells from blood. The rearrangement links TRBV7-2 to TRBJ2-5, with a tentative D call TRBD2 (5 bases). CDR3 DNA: TGTGCCAGCAGCTTAGCGGAGCGGGAGACCCAGTACTTC. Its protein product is CASSLAERETQYF. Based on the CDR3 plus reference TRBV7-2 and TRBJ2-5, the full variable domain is GAGVSQSPSNKVTEKGKDVELRCDPISGHTALYWYRQSLGQGLEFLIYFQGNSAPDKSGLPSDRFSAERTGGSVSTLTIQRTQQEDSAVYLCASSLAERETQYFGPGTRLLVL.